The following is a TCR beta chain sequence with its context. This record belongs to a study of blood T cell repertoires in COVID-19. About the research overall: PBMCs, B-cell-depleted T cells, or T cells were the source of the cDNA or gDNA that made up the material.

Trimming removed 2 bases at V and 4 bases at J, with 12 bases between. CDR1 is MNHNS and CDR2 is SASEGT in the germline V gene. The CDR3 covers 14 residues. Authors' data handling: Reference gene primers were amplified, and this amplification served to estimate nucleated cell counts. Using immunoSEQ multiplex PCR, the repertoire was profiled, and TCRdb retains in-frame clones only, with some absent. The V and J calls and clone size are taken from that table; D and trimming were inferred from the DNA. The repertoire has about 170,000 clones, around 82% of them found once; the top ten carry around 2%. Material: peripheral blood. This TCR was recovered from a woman of 80 years or more with acute or convalescent COVID-19. The V gene is TRBV6-1, the J gene TRBJ2-7; D is perhaps TRBD1 (6 bases). CDR3 sequence: CASSESGVPYEQYF. CDR3 bases: TGTGCCAGCAGTGAATCAGGGGTCCCATACGAGCAGTACTTC.